Sequencing of this TCR beta chain was carried out in a study of blood T cell repertoires in COVID-19. For the study at large: The study drew acute and convalescent COVID-19 samples from the United States, Italy and Spain. T cells, B-cell-depleted T cells, or PBMCs supplied cDNA or gDNA.

Original methodology: Amplification of reference gene primers was used by the study to estimate nucleated cell counts. Sequenced by immunoSEQ multiplex PCR; TCRdb stores in-frame clones only, minus some. The DNA gave D and trimming, while V, J and clone size come from that table. The data hold 250,000 to 300,000 clones, with around 90% observed a single time. The CDR3 is 15 residues long. V shed 1 base and J 7 bases; nucleotides not matched to a gene: 5. Germline V gene lookup returns CDR1 MNHEY and CDR2 SVGEGT. This clone occurred once. Sample: peripheral blood. The clonotype originates from a woman between 45 and 65 years old who had recovered from COVID-19. This chain connects TRBV6-2 or TRBV6-3 to TRBJ2-1, with 9 nucleotides matching TRBD2. Written as DNA, the CDR3 is TGTGCCAGCAGTTACTTGCGGGGGGGCCGGAATGAGCAGTTCTTC. As protein: CASSYLRGGRNEQFF.